Below, one T cell receptor (beta chain) is given with its context. The antigen is not known. Sequencing was performed with immunoSEQ multiplex PCR; in TCRdb, only in-frame clones are kept and a portion is missing. In the table there are about 120,000 clones, 85% of which are singletons. This sample was taken from a study of cytomegalovirus exposure and HLA in healthy donors. Study at large: The use of the same platform for the approximately 130 validation repertoires and the roughly 700 first-cohort repertoires was reported by a later analysis. The study, taken as a whole, reports: Among TCR sequences, most were rare, though some public TCRs appeared in many donors. The TCR clusters that emerged in the first cohort tended, a later analysis found, to co-occur in the 110 or so validation repertoires.

J was trimmed by 11 bases and V by 0 bases; bases with no gene match: 9. Germline loops: CDR1 KGHSH, CDR2 LQKENI. This CDR3 contains 14 residues. Sequencing input: PBMCs. This sequence joins TRBV18 and TRBJ1-1; 7 positions match TRBD1. This clonotype originated in a woman aged 30 to 39 in good health and CMV-seronegative. CDR3 coding DNA: TGTGCCAGCTCACCACCGACAGGGCCCCATGGGGCTTTCTTT. As protein: CASSPPTGPHGAFF. Drawing the rest from reference TRBV18 and TRBJ1-1, the complete variable domain is NAGVMQNPRHLVRRRGQEARLRCSPMKGHSHVYWYRQLPEEGLKFMVYLQKENIIDESGMPKERFSAEFPKEGPSILRIQQVVRGDSAAYFCASSPPTGPHGAFFGQGTRLTVV.